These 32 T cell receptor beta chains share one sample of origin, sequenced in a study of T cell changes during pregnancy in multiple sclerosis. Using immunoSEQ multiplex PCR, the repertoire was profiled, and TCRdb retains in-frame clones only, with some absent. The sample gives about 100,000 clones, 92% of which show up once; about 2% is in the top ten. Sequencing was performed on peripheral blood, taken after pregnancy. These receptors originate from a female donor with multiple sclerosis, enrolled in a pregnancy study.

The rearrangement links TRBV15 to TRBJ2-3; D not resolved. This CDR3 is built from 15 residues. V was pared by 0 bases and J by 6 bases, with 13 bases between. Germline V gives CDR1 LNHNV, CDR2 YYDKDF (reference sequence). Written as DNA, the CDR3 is TGTGCCACCAGCAGAGATTGGAGTTTTTCCGATACGCAGTATTTT. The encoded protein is CATSRDWSFSDTQYF. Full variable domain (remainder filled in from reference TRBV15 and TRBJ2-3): DAMVIQNPRYQVTQFGKPVTLSCSQTLNHNVMYWYQQKSSQAPKLLFHYYDKDFNNEADTPDNFQSRRPNTSFCFLDIRSPGLGDTAMYLCATSRDWSFSDTQYFGPGTRLTVL.

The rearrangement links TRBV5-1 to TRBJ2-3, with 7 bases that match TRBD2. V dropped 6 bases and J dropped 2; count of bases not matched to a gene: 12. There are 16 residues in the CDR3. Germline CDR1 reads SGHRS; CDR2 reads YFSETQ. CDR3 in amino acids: CASKGFGTSVTDTQYF. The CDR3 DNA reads TGCGCCAGCAAGGGGTTCGGCACTAGCGTCACAGATACGCAGTATTTT.

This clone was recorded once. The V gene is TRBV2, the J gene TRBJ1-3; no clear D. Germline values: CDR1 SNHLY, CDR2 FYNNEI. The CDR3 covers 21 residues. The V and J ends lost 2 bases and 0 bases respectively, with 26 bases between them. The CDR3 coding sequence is TGTGCCAGCAGTGAATTTCGGCTGGGAGGGAGGGAGGGATTCTCTGGAAACACCATATATTTT. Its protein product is CASSEFRLGGREGFSGNTIYF.

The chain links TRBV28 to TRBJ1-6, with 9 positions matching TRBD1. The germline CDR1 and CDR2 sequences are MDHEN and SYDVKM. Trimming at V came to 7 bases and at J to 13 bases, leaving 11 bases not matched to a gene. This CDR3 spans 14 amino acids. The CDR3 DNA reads TGTGCCAGCATTCCCGGGGGACAGGGTTCGCCCCTCCACTTT. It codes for CASIPGGQGSPLHF.

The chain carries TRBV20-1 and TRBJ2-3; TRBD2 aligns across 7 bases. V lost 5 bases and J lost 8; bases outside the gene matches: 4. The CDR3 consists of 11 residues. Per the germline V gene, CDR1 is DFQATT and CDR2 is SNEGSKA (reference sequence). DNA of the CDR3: TGCAGTGCTCCAAGGGAGGGTACGCAGTATTTT. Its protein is CSAPREGTQYF.

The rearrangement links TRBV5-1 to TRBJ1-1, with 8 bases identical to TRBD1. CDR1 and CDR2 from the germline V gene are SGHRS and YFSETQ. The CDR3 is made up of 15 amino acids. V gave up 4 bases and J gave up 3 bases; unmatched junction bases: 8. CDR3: CASSGTQGGDTEAFF. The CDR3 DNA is TGCGCCAGCAGCGGTACACAGGGGGGGGACACTGAAGCTTTCTTT.

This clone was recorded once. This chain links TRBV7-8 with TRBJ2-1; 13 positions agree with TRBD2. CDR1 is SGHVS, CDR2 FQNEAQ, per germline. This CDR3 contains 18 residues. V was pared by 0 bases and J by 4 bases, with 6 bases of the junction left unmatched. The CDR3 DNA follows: TGTGCCAGCAGCTTAGCCCGGGGACTAGCGGGACCTTACAATGAGCAGTTCTTC. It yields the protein CASSLARGLAGPYNEQFF.

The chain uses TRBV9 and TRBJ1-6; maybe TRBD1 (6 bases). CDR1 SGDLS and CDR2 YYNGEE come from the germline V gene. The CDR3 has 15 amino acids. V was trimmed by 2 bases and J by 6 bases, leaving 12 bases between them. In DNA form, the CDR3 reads TGTGCCAGCAGCGTCATGGAACAGGGTAATTCACCCCTCCACTTT. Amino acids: CASSVMEQGNSPLHF.

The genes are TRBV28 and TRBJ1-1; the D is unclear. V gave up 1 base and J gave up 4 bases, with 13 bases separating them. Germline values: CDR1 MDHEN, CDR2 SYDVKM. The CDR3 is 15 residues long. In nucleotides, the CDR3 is TGTGCCAGCAGTTTATCTGGAGTAAAGAGCACTGAAGCTTTCTTT. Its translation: CASSLSGVKSTEAFF.

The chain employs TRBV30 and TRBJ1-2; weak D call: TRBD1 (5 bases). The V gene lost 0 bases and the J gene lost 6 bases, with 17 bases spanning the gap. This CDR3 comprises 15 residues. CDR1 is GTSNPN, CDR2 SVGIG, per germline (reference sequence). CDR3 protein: CAWSVFGRQSDGYTF. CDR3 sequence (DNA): TGTGCCTGGAGTGTTTTCGGTCGACAGTCGGATGGCTACACCTTC.

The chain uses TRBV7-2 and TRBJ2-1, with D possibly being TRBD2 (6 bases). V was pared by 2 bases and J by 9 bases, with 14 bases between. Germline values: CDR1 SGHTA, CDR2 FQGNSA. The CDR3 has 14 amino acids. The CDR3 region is CASSLYPHGGEQFF. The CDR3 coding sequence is TGTGCCAGCAGCTTATACCCACACGGGGGTGAGCAGTTCTTC.

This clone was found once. CDR3 coding DNA: TGTGCCAGTAGTATGGGGACTAGCGTTCAAGAGACCCAGTACTTC. Its translation is CASSMGTSVQETQYF. The rearrangement links TRBV19 to TRBJ2-5, with 10 bases lining up with TRBD2. Germline V gene lookup returns CDR1 LNHDA and CDR2 SQIVND (reference sequence). CDR3 length: 15 residues. V shed 3 bases and J 2 bases; nucleotides not matched to a gene: 3. The complete variable domain, with remaining parts taken from reference TRBV19 and TRBJ2-5, reads DGGITQSPKYLFRKEGQNVTLSCEQNLNHDAMYWYRQDPGQGLRLIYYSQIVNDFQKGDIAEGYSVSREKKESFPLTVTSAQKNPTAFYLCASSMGTSVQETQYFGPGTRLLVL.

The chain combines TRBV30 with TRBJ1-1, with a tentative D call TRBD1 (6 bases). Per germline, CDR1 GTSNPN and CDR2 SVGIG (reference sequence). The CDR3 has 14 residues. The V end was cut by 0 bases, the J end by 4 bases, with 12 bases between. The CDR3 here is CAWSVRGAGTEAFF. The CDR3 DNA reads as TGTGCCTGGAGTGTACGGGGGGCCGGCACTGAAGCTTTCTTT.

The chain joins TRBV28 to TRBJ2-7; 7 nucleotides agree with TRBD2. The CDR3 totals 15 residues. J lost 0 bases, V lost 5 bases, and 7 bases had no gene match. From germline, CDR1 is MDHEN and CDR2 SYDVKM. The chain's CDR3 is CASSDAGAPSYEQYF. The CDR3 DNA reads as TGTGCCAGCAGTGACGCGGGAGCCCCCTCCTACGAGCAGTACTTC.

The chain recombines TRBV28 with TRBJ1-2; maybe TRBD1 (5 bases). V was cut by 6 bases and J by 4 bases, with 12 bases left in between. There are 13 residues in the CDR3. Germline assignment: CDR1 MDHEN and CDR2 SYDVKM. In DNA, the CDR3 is TGTGCCAGCAGGCTCCAGGGTTCCTATGGCTACACCTTC. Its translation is CASRLQGSYGYTF.

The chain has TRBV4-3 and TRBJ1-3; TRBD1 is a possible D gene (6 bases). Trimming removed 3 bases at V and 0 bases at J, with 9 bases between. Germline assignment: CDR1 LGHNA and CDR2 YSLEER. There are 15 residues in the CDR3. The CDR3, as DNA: TGCGCCAGCAGCCAGGACAGCAGCTCTGGAAACACCATATATTTT. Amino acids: CASSQDSSSGNTIYF.

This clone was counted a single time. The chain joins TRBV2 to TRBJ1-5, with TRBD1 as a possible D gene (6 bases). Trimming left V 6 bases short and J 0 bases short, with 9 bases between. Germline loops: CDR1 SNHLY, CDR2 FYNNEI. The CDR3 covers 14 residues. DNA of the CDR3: TGTGCCAGCAGGCAACAGGGTAGCAATCAGCCCCAGCATTTT. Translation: CASRQQGSNQPQHF.

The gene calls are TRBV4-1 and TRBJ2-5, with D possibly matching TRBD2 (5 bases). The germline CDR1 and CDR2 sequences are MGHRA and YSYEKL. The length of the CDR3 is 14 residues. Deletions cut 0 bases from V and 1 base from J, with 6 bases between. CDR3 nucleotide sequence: TGCGCCAGCAGCCAAGATAGCGTCCAAGAGACCCAGTACTTC. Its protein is CASSQDSVQETQYF.

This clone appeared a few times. The DNA for the CDR3 is TGTGCCAGCAGCTCAACTTGGGGGGGGACACAAGAGACCCAGTACTTC. This codes for CASSSTWGGTQETQYF. The chain links TRBV7-2 to TRBJ2-5, with a weak D call TRBD2 (7 bases). The V and J ends lost 4 bases and 2 bases respectively, with 17 bases between them. The germline V gene encodes CDR1 SGHTA and CDR2 FQGNSA. The CDR3 has 16 residues.

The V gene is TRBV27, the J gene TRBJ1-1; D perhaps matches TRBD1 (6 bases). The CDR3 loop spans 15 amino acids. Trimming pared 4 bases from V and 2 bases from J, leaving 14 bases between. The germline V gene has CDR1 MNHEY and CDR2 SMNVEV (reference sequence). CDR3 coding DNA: TGTGCCAGCAGTTCCGACAGGCCGTATAACACTGAAGCTTTCTTT. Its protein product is CASSSDRPYNTEAFF.

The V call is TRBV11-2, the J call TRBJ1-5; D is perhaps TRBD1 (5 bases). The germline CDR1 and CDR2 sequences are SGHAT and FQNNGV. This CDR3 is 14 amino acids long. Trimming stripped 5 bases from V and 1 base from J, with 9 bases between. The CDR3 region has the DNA TGTGCCAGCAGCCAAGACAGCAGCAATCAGCCCCAGCATTTT. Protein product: CASSQDSSNQPQHF.

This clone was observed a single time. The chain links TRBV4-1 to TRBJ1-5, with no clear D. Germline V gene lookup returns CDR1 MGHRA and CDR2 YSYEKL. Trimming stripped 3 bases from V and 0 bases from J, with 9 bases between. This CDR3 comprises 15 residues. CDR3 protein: CASSHPDYSNQPQHF. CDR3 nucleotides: TGCGCCAGCAGCCATCCAGATTATAGCAATCAGCCCCAGCATTTT.

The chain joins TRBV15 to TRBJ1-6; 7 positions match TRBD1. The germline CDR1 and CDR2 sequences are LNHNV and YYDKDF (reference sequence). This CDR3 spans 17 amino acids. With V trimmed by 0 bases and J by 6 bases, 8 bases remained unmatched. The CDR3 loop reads CATSRDLQGFSNSPLHF. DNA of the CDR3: TGTGCCACCAGCAGAGATCTACAGGGGTTCTCTAATTCACCCCTCCACTTT.

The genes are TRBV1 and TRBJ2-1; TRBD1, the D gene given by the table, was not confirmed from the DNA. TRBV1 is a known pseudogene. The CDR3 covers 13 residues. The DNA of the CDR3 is TGCACCAGCAGCCAAGTAGACACGGATGAGCAGTTCTTC. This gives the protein CTSSQVDTDEQFF.

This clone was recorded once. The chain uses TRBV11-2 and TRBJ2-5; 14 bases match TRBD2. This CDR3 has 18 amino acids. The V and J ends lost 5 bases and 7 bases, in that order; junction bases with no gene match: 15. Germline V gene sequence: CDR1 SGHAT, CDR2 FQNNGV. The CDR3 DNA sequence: TGTGCCAGCAGCCGAACCTCGACTAGCGGGGGGGAAGGAGGGACCCAGTACTTC. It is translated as CASSRTSTSGGEGGTQYF.

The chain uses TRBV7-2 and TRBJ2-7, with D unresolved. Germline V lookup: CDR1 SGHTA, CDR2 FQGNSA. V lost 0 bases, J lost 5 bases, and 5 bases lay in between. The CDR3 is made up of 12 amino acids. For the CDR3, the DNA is TGTGCCAGCAGCTTAGCCACTAACGAGCAGTACTTC. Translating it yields CASSLATNEQYF.

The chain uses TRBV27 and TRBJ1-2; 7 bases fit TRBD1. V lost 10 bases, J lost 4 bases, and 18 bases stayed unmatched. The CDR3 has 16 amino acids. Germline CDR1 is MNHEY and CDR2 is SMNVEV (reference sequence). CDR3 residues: CATRSLTGSNAYGYTF. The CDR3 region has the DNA TGTGCCACCCGCTCCTTGACAGGGAGTAATGCCTATGGCTACACCTTC.

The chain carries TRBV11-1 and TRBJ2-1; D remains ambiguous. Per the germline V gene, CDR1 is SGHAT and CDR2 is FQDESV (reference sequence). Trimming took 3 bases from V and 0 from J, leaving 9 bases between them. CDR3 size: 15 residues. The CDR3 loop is CASSLRDNSYNEQFF. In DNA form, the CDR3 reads TGTGCCAGCAGCTTGCGAGACAACTCCTACAATGAGCAGTTCTTC.

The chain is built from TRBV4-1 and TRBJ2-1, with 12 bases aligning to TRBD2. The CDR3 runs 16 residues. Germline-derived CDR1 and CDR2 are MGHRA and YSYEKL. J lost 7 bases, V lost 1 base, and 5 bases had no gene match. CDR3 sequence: CASSQGLAGGLNEQFF. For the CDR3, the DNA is TGCGCCAGCAGCCAAGGGCTAGCGGGAGGGCTAAATGAGCAGTTCTTC.

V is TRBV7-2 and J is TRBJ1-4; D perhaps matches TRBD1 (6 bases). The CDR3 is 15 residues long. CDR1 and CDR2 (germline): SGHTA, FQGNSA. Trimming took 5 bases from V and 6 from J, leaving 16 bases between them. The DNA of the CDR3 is TGTGCCAGCAGCATCAAGACAGGCCGGGATGAAAAACTGTTTTTT. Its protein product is CASSIKTGRDEKLFF. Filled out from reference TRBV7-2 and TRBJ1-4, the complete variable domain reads GAGVSQSPSNKVTEKGKDVELRCDPISGHTALYWYRQSLGQGLEFLIYFQGNSAPDKSGLPSDRFSAERTGGSVSTLTIQRTQQEDSAVYLCASSIKTGRDEKLFFGSGTQLSVL.

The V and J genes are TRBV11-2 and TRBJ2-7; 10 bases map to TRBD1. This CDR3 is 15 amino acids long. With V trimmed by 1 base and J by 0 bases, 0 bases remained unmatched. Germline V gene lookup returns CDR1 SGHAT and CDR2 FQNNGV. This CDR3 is CASSLGTGGSYEQYF. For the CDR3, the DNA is TGTGCCAGCAGCTTAGGGACAGGGGGCTCCTACGAGCAGTACTTC.

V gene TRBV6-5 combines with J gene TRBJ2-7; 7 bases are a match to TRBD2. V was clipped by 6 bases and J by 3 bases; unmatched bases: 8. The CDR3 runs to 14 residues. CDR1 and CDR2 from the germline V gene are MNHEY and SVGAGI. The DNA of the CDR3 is TGTGCCAGCAGGCAAACTCGGGACTACTACGAGCAGTACTTC. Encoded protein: CASRQTRDYYEQYF.